This T cell receptor beta chain was sequenced during a study of early stage breast cancer tumors. In the study overall: Among around twelve ER+/PR+/HER2- tumors, eight were ductal, four lobular. Findings and caveats of the study: Most shared enriched TCRB sequences were commonly generated ones.

The protocol was immunoSEQ multiplex PCR, while the TCRdb copy is restricted to in-frame clones and leaves out a portion. Among several thousand clones listed, around two thirds were seen once. Points on this clone: The target antigen is unknown.

The TCR was taken from a person aged 45-60 years with breast cancer. The sample was breast tumor tissue.

CDR3 bases: TGCGCCAGCAGCTTGGTGCCAGGGGAAACGGGTGAAAAACTGTTTTTT. Translated, it gives CASSLVPGETGEKLFF. V is TRBV5-1 and J is TRBJ1-4, with D perhaps matching TRBD1 (6 bases). The germline CDR1 and CDR2 sequences are SGHRS and YFSETQ. This CDR3 spans 16 amino acids. V lost 0 bases and J lost 7, with 16 bases in between.